The next 25 T cell receptor beta chains were all read from a single sample in a study of blood T cell repertoires in COVID-19. The table came from immunoSEQ multiplex PCR; TCRdb's copy has only in-frame clones and leaves some out. In the table there are about 310,000 clones, about 90% of which are singletons. Material: peripheral blood. The receptors derive from a man aged 18 to 30 with active or convalescent COVID-19.

The CDR3 sequence is CATSDLDRDQETQYF. CDR3 DNA: TGTGCCACCAGTGATTTGGACAGGGATCAAGAGACCCAGTACTTC. The V and J genes are TRBV24-1 and TRBJ2-5, with 7 nucleotides matching TRBD1. CDR1 is KGHDR and CDR2 is SFDVKD in the germline V gene. With V trimmed by 0 bases and J by 2 bases, 2 bases remained unmatched. The CDR3 is 15 residues long.

The chain couples TRBV6-5 to TRBJ2-7; 8 nucleotides line up with TRBD1. CDR3 size: 11 residues. V was clipped by 10 bases and J by 4 bases; unmatched bases: 3. The germline V gene encodes CDR1 MNHEY and CDR2 SVGAGI. The CDR3 reads CAIDRGYEQYF. CDR3 nucleotides: TGTGCCATAGACAGGGGTTACGAGCAGTACTTC.

The chain is built from TRBV13 and TRBJ2-7, with a tentative D call TRBD1 (6 bases). Trimming cost V 4 bases and J 12 bases, with 13 bases left between them. This CDR3 has 11 residues. Germline assignment: CDR1 PRHDT and CDR2 FYEKMQ (reference sequence). The CDR3 is CASSYRDIRYF. DNA of the CDR3: TGTGCCAGCAGCTACCGGGACATAAGGTACTTC. The full variable domain, with the rest looked up from reference TRBV13 and TRBJ2-7, is AAGVIQSPRHLIKEKRETATLKCYPIPRHDTVYWYQQGPGQDPQFLISFYEKMQSDKGSIPDRFSAQQFSDYHSELNMSSLELGDSALYFCASSYRDIRYFGPGTRLTVT.

The chain couples TRBV27 to TRBJ1-1, with TRBD1 matching 7 bases. The germline gives CDR1 MNHEY, CDR2 SMNVEV (reference sequence). This CDR3 has 15 amino acids. Trimming removed 5 bases from V and 2 bases from J; junction bases left unmatched: 8. The CDR3 DNA is TGTGCCAGCAGTCCCTACAGGGGTTTTAACACTGAAGCTTTCTTT. Its protein is CASSPYRGFNTEAFF.

The J gene is TRBJ2-5, the V gene TRBV7-9, with TRBD1 matching over 7 bases. Trimming took 1 base from V and 5 from J; bases not matched to a gene: 4. In germline, CDR1 is SEHNR, CDR2 FQNEAQ (reference sequence). The CDR3 sequence is 14 residues long. The CDR3 is CASSLGGGAETQYF. The CDR3 region has the DNA TGTGCCAGCAGCTTAGGAGGGGGCGCGGAGACCCAGTACTTC.

This clone was seen once. The J gene is TRBJ2-7, the V gene TRBV5-6; D is perhaps TRBD1 (6 bases). This CDR3 comprises 16 residues. Deletions cut 4 bases from V and 0 bases from J, with 17 bases between. Looked up from germline, CDR1 is SGHDT and CDR2 is YYEEEE. DNA for the CDR3: TGTGCCAGCAGCACGCACCGGGACACCGACTCCTACGAGCAGTACTTC. It codes for CASSTHRDTDSYEQYF.

This chain links TRBV27 with TRBJ1-5, with 9 bases aligning to TRBD1. Germline values: CDR1 MNHEY, CDR2 SMNVEV (reference sequence). V trimming: 7 bases; J trimming: 5 bases; junction bases outside the gene matches: 15. The CDR3 runs 17 residues. CDR3 bases: TGTGCCAGCAAAGGATACCTGACAGGGGGAGAAGATCAGCCCCAGCATTTT. It translates to CASKGYLTGGEDQPQHF.

The DNA for the CDR3 is TGCGCCAGCAGCTTGGGGGACTTTCAGCCCCAGCATTTT. It codes for CASSLGDFQPQHF. The chain joins TRBV5-1 to TRBJ1-5; tentatively, D is TRBD1 (5 bases). The CDR3 has 13 amino acids. Deletions cut 0 bases from V and 6 bases from J, with 7 bases between. CDR1 is SGHRS, CDR2 YFSETQ, per germline.

CDR3 sequence (DNA): TGTGCCATAACGCAGGCCGGTCCTTCAGATACGCAGTATTTT. This sequence encodes CAITQAGPSDTQYF. The V and J genes are TRBV10-3 and TRBJ2-3; no definite D call. Germline V lookup: CDR1 ENHRY, CDR2 SYGVKD. The CDR3 covers 14 residues. V shed 9 bases and J shed 4 bases, with 17 bases lying between them.

This clone was seen a few times. The chain combines TRBV4-1 with TRBJ1-5, with D possibly matching TRBD1 (5 bases). The length of the CDR3 is 15 residues. Germline lookup yields CDR1 MGHRA and CDR2 YSYEKL. V lost 2 bases and J 0 bases, leaving 8 bases between the germline ends. CDR3 sequence (DNA): TGCGCCAGCAGCCAATACAGGAATAGCAATCAGCCCCAGCATTTT. This encodes CASSQYRNSNQPQHF.

The chain combines TRBV3-1 (or the pseudogene TRBV3-2) with TRBJ1-1; D gene unclear. Germline V gives CDR1 LGHDT, CDR2 YNNKEL (reference sequence). This CDR3 is 16 amino acids long. Between the trimmed V and J ends, which lost 1 base and 4 bases, there was a span of 16 bases. CDR3 residues: CASSQVPSPGVTEAFF. The CDR3 DNA follows: TGTGCCAGCAGCCAAGTTCCCTCTCCCGGGGTCACTGAAGCTTTCTTT.

The rearrangement joins TRBV11-2 to TRBJ2-3, with 11 bases lining up with TRBD2. Germline-derived CDR1 and CDR2 are SGHAT and FQNNGV. There are 16 residues in the CDR3. Trimming cost V 5 bases and J 2 bases; bases outside gene matches: 6. In nucleotides, the CDR3 is TGTGCCAGCAGCGACTGGACTAGCGGGCTCACAGATACGCAGTATTTT. Protein sequence: CASSDWTSGLTDTQYF.

CDR3 coding DNA: TGTGCCAGCTCACCACCGCGAAACCGATATGGCTACACCTTC. This translates into CASSPPRNRYGYTF. The chain combines TRBV18 with TRBJ1-2; D is ambiguous. The CDR3 has 14 amino acids. The V gene's germline CDR1 is KGHSH and CDR2 LQKENI. Trimming stripped 0 bases from V and 5 bases from J, with 10 bases between.

V usage is TRBV19 and J usage is TRBJ1-2; TRBD1 aligns across 8 bases. The CDR3 has 13 amino acids. V lost 3 bases, J lost 3 bases, and 0 bases stayed unmatched. Germline V gives CDR1 LNHDA, CDR2 SQIVND (reference sequence). In nucleotides, the CDR3 is TGTGCCAGTAGTATGACAGGGGACTATGGCTACACCTTC. The encoded protein is CASSMTGDYGYTF.

This clone was detected only once. The chain has TRBV15 and TRBJ1-1; 7 bases line up with TRBD1. The V gene's germline CDR1 is LNHNV and CDR2 YYDKDF (reference sequence). J gave up 4 bases and V 5 bases, and 4 bases lay outside the gene matches. This CDR3 contains 13 residues. The CDR3 loop reads CATSLTGATEAFF. The DNA of the CDR3 is TGTGCCACCAGCCTAACAGGGGCCACTGAAGCTTTCTTT.

This clone was seen more than once but under ten times. The junction does not match germline at one end; this may be a read error. This rearrangement joins TRBV18 to TRBJ1-2, with 8 bases aligning to TRBD1. The germline gives CDR1 KGHSH, CDR2 LQKENI. This CDR3 is 13 amino acids long. The CDR3 DNA reads TGTGCCAGCTCACCGGGACAGGACTATAGCTACACCTTC. It is translated as CASSPGQDYSYTF. Together with reference TRBV18 and TRBJ1-2, the CDR3 gives the full variable domain: NAGVMQNPRHLVRRRGQEARLRCSPMKGHSHVYWYRQLPEEGLKFMVYLQKENIIDESGMPKERFSAEFPKEGPSILRIQQVVRGDSAAYFCASSPGQDYSYTFGSGTRLTVV.

This clone is a singleton in its sample. The gene calls are TRBV28 and TRBJ2-5; 7 nucleotides match TRBD1. The germline gives CDR1 MDHEN, CDR2 SYDVKM. The V and J ends lost 7 bases and 10 bases, in that order; junction bases with no gene match: 15. The CDR3 length is 14 residues. For the CDR3, the DNA is TGTGCCAGCAATTCCGGGACAGCCCTAGTGAGCCAGTACTTC. Translation: CASNSGTALVSQYF.

The sample holds one count of this clone. The V and J genes are TRBV5-4 and TRBJ2-7; 9 nucleotides match TRBD2. CDR1 and CDR2 (germline): SGHNT, YYREEE (reference sequence). V was pared by 4 bases and J by 0 bases, with 8 bases of the junction left unmatched. There are 16 residues in the CDR3. DNA for the CDR3: TGTGCCAGCAGCGGAAAAGCGGGGGGCCTCTCCTACGAGCAGTACTTC. This sequence encodes CASSGKAGGLSYEQYF.

This chain connects TRBV5-1 to TRBJ2-5; 7 positions match TRBD1. Per the germline V gene, CDR1 is SGHRS and CDR2 is YFSETQ. Unmatched junction bases numbered 8, after V lost 0 bases and J lost 0 bases. The CDR3 totals 17 residues. CDR3 region: CASSLGLLQGYQETQYF. DNA for the CDR3: TGCGCCAGCAGCTTGGGTCTGTTACAGGGGTACCAAGAGACCCAGTACTTC.

This clone was seen a single time. The J gene is TRBJ1-1, the V gene TRBV7-9; D is possibly TRBD1 (6 bases). The CDR3 runs 14 residues. The V and J ends lost 5 bases and 3 bases respectively, with 13 bases between them. Germline V gives CDR1 SEHNR, CDR2 FQNEAQ (reference sequence). The DNA for the CDR3 is TGTGCCAGCAGCCGAATCGGACAGTACACTGAAGCTTTCTTT. Its translation is CASSRIGQYTEAFF.

The count of this clone is one. The V and J genes are TRBV5-4 and TRBJ2-3; the match to TRBD2 covers 13 bases. V gave up 4 bases and J gave up 2 bases; unmatched junction bases: 7. Germline V gene lookup returns CDR1 SGHNT and CDR2 YYREEE (reference sequence). This CDR3 has 17 residues. The CDR3 sequence is CASSQGTSGVDTDTQYF. The CDR3 coding sequence is TGTGCCAGCAGCCAGGGGACTAGCGGGGTTGACACAGATACGCAGTATTTT. The full variable domain, its missing parts supplied by reference TRBV5-4 and TRBJ2-3, is ETGVTQSPTHLIKTRGQQVTLRCSSQSGHNTVSWYQQALGQGPQFIFQYYREEENGRGNFPPRFSGLQFPNYSSELNVNALELDDSALYLCASSQGTSGVDTDTQYFGPGTRLTVL.

The chain employs TRBV5-1 and TRBJ1-2, with D possibly matching TRBD1 (6 bases). CDR1 and CDR2 from the germline V gene are SGHRS and YFSETQ. V gave up 3 bases and J gave up 6 bases, with 9 bases separating them. There are 12 residues in the CDR3. The CDR3 is CASSWDTNGYTF. The CDR3 bases are TGCGCCAGCAGCTGGGACACGAATGGCTACACCTTC.

The DNA for the CDR3 is TGTGCCAGTAGTCCTCGGACAGGGGAGGCCTATGGCTACACCTTC. Translated: CASSPRTGEAYGYTF. The rearrangement links TRBV19 to TRBJ1-2; 9 nucleotides align to TRBD1. Trimming cost V 5 bases and J 4 bases; bases outside gene matches: 8. CDR1 is LNHDA and CDR2 is SQIVND in the germline V gene (reference sequence). The CDR3 is 15 residues long.

The chain couples TRBV11-2 to TRBJ1-1; D uncertain. CDR1 SGHAT and CDR2 FQNNGV come from the germline V gene. Between the trimmed V and J ends, which lost 7 bases and 0 bases, there was a span of 6 bases. This CDR3 is built from 12 residues. The CDR3 nucleotides read TGTGCCAGCAACAGAATGAACACTGAAGCTTTCTTT. Protein product: CASNRMNTEAFF.

This chain uses TRBV27 with TRBJ2-1; D is uncertain. Germline V gene data show CDR1 as MNHEY and CDR2 as SMNVEV (reference sequence). Trimming removed 4 bases from V and 5 bases from J, with 6 bases in between. The CDR3 is 12 amino acids. The CDR3 DNA reads as TGTGCCAGCAGTTCTATCGACAATGAGCAGTTCTTC. It yields the protein CASSSIDNEQFF.